This T cell receptor (beta chain) was recorded in a study of CD8 T cells in Susac syndrome (dated by TCRdb to between 2019 and 2020). Regarding the complete study: Of the Susac syndrome patients who were sequenced, roughly 6 had clinically active disease and eight were in clinical remission. Susac syndrome patients were therapy-naive, on corticosteroids (some also receiving IVIg), or on IVIg alone at blood withdrawal. Repertoire sequencing was used to test whether CD8+ T cell activation and differentiation in Susac syndrome was antigen driven.

Peripheral blood CD8+ and CD4+ T cells from healthy donors, Susac syndrome patients and multiple sclerosis patients were profiled by high-throughput TCR beta sequencing. The Susac syndrome patients fulfilled recently defined diagnostic criteria for definite or probable disease. Bulk CD8+ and CD4+ T cells were purified by magnetic negative isolation, whereas CD8+ TEMRA cells were enriched by FACS. Blood was collected in EDTA tubes and processed within 24 hours, with PBMCs isolated through density gradient centrifugation. PBMCs intended for TCR sequencing were cryopreserved in liquid nitrogen and were subsequently thawed in a 37 degrees C water bath. The sorted or isolated CD4+, CD8+ and CD8+ TEMRA cells reached a purity of at least 90%. RNA was extracted with the RNeasy kit and roughly 0.5 to 1 ug was reverse transcribed using random hexamers. TCR beta CDR3 regions were amplified with the immunoSEQ multiplex PCR assay covering 54 Vbeta and 13 Jbeta segments. PCR amplification bias was corrected by using a synthetic template baseline for primer optimization and computational correction. The published analysis was carried out like this. Reads were assigned to V, D and J genes according to IMGT and analyzed in immunoSEQ Analyzer, with only productive sequences retained. Clonality was calculated as one minus the Shannon entropy normalized by log2 of the number of productive unique sequences. Public and private clones were assessed among the 100 most prevalent clones of each patient and control. A clone was defined as Susac-specific if it was absent from the healthy and MS cohorts, from roughly 980 published viral clones and from other ImmuneACCESS disease sequences. In TCRdb, the public reads were trimmed at Q25 with fastp and aligned with MiXCR, with productive beta chains retained. All rows with the same CDR3 protein become a single entry with the most common DNA and genes. The V and J calls follow TCRdb's processing rather than the paper's. The sample contains roughly 200,000 distinct CDR3 sequences, roughly 90% of them found a single time. 0.087% of the sample belongs to the ten largest clones.

General findings and caveats noted by the study authors: No clonal expansion was detected in the CD4+ T cell repertoire of Susac syndrome patients. The number of individuals in the TCR sequencing and HLA analysis was acknowledged as relatively small.

With regard to this clonotype: No antigen is known for it. No quality values exist for individual bases; no much larger clone is one base distant.

At the junction V is shortened by 4 bases and J by 1 base; bases outside the gene matches: 6. From cysteine to phenylalanine, the CDR3 is 15 amino acids long. This entry keeps only the CDR3 DNA: 45 bases, framed from base 1. This receptor was identified in a human donor with Susac syndrome. Sequencing was done on a sample of CD4+ T cells from PBMCs. The sequence is built from TRBV12-3 or TRBV12-4 and TRBJ2-7, with TRBD1 identical over 8 junction bases. The bases read TGTGCCAGCAGTTGGTCAAGACAGGGGTCCTACGAGCAGTACTTC. Its amino acids are CASSWSRQGSYEQYF.